Presented here are 2 T cell receptor beta chains from one specimen sequenced in a study of blood T cell repertoires in COVID-19. Assay: immunoSEQ multiplex PCR; the TCRdb copy retains only in-frame clones and omits some. The sample includes under 300,000 clones, 85% to 90% seen only once; the top ten take around 12%. The sample taken for sequencing was peripheral blood. The receptors originated from a woman aged 25 to 39 with COVID-19, enrolled during active disease.

The chain has TRBV5-1 and TRBJ2-4; 7 positions match TRBD1. J gave up 0 bases and V 4 bases, and 4 bases lay outside the gene matches. CDR1 SGHRS and CDR2 YFSETQ come from the germline V gene. CDR3 length: 15 residues. In DNA, the CDR3 is TGCGCCAGCAGCCCCGGACAGGTAGCCAAAAACATTCAGTACTTC. Protein product: CASSPGQVAKNIQYF.

This clone came up once. The chain combines TRBV5-5 with TRBJ1-1; 11 bases line up with TRBD1. The CDR3 loop spans 16 amino acids. Germline V gene lookup returns CDR1 SGHKS and CDR2 YYEKEE (reference sequence). Germline trimming cut 1 base from V and 4 bases from J; bases unmatched to any gene: 6. CDR3 region: CASSLRTGGAATEAFF. The CDR3 DNA follows: TGTGCCAGCAGCTTGAGGACAGGGGGCGCAGCCACTGAAGCTTTCTTT.